The 10 T cell receptor beta chains reported below all come from one sample, sequenced in a study of PD-1 blockade in classical Hodgkin lymphoma. The table came from immunoSEQ multiplex PCR; TCRdb's copy has only in-frame clones and leaves some out. The data show tens of thousands of clones, with 70% to 90% seen just once and around 7.7% held by the top ten. Every patient experienced relapse after autologous stem cell transplantation, and brentuximab vedotin exposure varied. Source: peripheral blood mononuclear cells (PBMCs), taken before the second cycle of nivolumab. All receptors come from a human donor with classical Hodgkin lymphoma.

The rearrangement links TRBV27 to TRBJ2-2; D ambiguous. The CDR3 covers 11 residues. The germline CDR1 and CDR2 sequences are MNHEY and SMNVEV (reference sequence). The ends were cut back, 3 bases at V and 6 bases at J, with 2 bases in the middle. CDR3 nucleotide sequence: TGTGCCAGCAGTTTCCCCGGGGAGCTGTTTTTT. It yields the protein CASSFPGELFF.

J is TRBJ2-7 and V is TRBV6-6; D is possibly TRBD1 (5 bases). The CDR3 covers 15 residues. CDR1 is MNHNY, CDR2 SVGAGI, per germline (reference sequence). V dropped 0 bases and J dropped 3 bases, with 12 bases sitting between them. The CDR3 protein is CASSYSDRGNYEQYF. The CDR3 bases are TGTGCCAGCAGTTACTCGGATAGGGGTAACTACGAGCAGTACTTC.

The chain combines TRBV5-1 with TRBJ2-3; maybe TRBD1 (5 bases). CDR1 and CDR2 from the germline V gene are SGHRS and YFSETQ. This CDR3 has 13 residues. The V gene lost 2 bases and the J gene lost 6 bases, with 10 bases spanning the gap. The DNA of the CDR3 is TGCGCCAGCAGCTTCAGGGCCAGGGATACGCAGTATTTT. Translation: CASSFRARDTQYF.

J is TRBJ2-7 and V is TRBV15; D is uncertain. Trimming took off 1 base at V and 3 bases at J, with 19 bases between the two ends. Germline CDR1 reads LNHNV; CDR2 reads YYDKDF (reference sequence). There are 17 residues in the CDR3. CDR3 nucleotides: TGTGCCACCAGCAGAGGAGCCAGGTCGGATCCTCTCTACGAGCAGTACTTC. Translated: CATSRGARSDPLYEQYF.

The genes are TRBV19 and TRBJ1-3; D not resolved. Germline V gives CDR1 LNHDA, CDR2 SQIVND (reference sequence). Trimming left V 3 bases short and J 0 bases short, with 12 bases between. CDR3 length: 16 amino acids. Here the CDR3 reads CASSIRQVYSGNTIYF. The CDR3 coding sequence is TGTGCCAGTAGTATCCGGCAGGTTTACTCTGGAAACACCATATATTTT.

This clone occurred a few times. The chain uses TRBV27 and TRBJ2-7; D is perhaps TRBD2 (6 bases). Deletions cut 6 bases from V and 6 bases from J, with 9 bases between. CDR1 MNHEY and CDR2 SMNVEV come from the germline V gene (reference sequence). The CDR3 is 11 residues long. CDR3 protein: CASRLGGEQYF. The CDR3 DNA follows: TGTGCCAGCAGATTGGGGGGCGAGCAGTACTTC.

V and J are TRBV27 and TRBJ1-3, with 9 bases identical to TRBD1. Germline CDR1 is MNHEY and CDR2 is SMNVEV (reference sequence). The CDR3 has 15 amino acids. Losses at the gene ends were 5 bases for V and 4 bases for J; bases not matched to a gene: 6. CDR3 coding DNA: TGTGCCAGCAGTATCGGGACAGGGAAAGGAAACACCATATATTTT. This gives the protein CASSIGTGKGNTIYF.

V usage is TRBV5-1 and J usage is TRBJ2-2, with 7 bases aligning to TRBD2. J lost 4 bases, V lost 3 bases, and 9 bases had no gene match. The CDR3 has 16 residues. In germline, CDR1 is SGHRS, CDR2 YFSETQ. CDR3 nucleotides: TGCGCCAGCAGCTCTCCGGCGGGAGCTGCCACCGGGGAGCTGTTTTTT. Residues: CASSSPAGAATGELFF.

The gene calls are TRBV27 and TRBJ2-5; 9 nucleotides align to TRBD1. This CDR3 region has 18 residues. V shed 1 base, J shed 4 bases, and the junction held 13 bases outside the gene matches. The germline V gene has CDR1 MNHEY and CDR2 SMNVEV (reference sequence). The CDR3 DNA follows: TGTGCCAGCAGTTTATACCGTACGACAGGGGGTGGTGGAGAGACCCAGTACTTC. This codes for CASSLYRTTGGGGETQYF.

The chain is built from TRBV21-1 and TRBJ1-4. TRBV21-1 is reported as a pseudogene. This CDR3 region has 16 residues. CDR3 residues: CAYRGGGSLSNEKLFF. Here the CDR3 DNA reads TGTGCCTATAGGGGAGGGGGATCCTTGTCTAATGAAAAACTGTTTTTT.